This entry lists 32 T cell receptor beta chains sequenced from one sample in a study of blood T cell repertoires in COVID-19. TCRdb's table, derived via immunoSEQ multiplex PCR, lists solely in-frame clones and lacks some. The sample records fewer than 500,000 clones, more than 80% being singletons. Sequences were obtained from PBMCs or T cells enriched from blood (not recorded which). These receptors came from a young man who had recovered from COVID-19.

This rearrangement joins TRBV9 to TRBJ1-1; no clear D. Trimming left V 2 bases short and J 0 bases short, with 8 bases between. The V gene's germline CDR1 is SGDLS and CDR2 YYNGEE. CDR3 length: 14 amino acids. The CDR3 coding sequence is TGTGCCAGCAGCGTCACACAGCTGAACACTGAAGCTTTCTTT. This sequence encodes CASSVTQLNTEAFF.

This clone was recorded a few times. This chain uses TRBV6-5 with TRBJ2-1; D remains ambiguous. V shed 6 bases and J shed 4 bases, with 10 bases lying between them. The CDR3 consists of 13 residues. Germline CDR1 and CDR2: MNHEY and SVGAGI. CDR3 region: CASRSKPYNEQFF. Here the CDR3 DNA reads TGTGCCAGCAGAAGCAAGCCTTACAATGAGCAGTTCTTC.

CDR3 protein: CASGLGGTGELFF. In DNA form, the CDR3 reads TGTGCTAGTGGTTTGGGAGGCACCGGGGAGCTGTTTTTT. The chain has TRBV12-5 and TRBJ2-2; unclear D gene. Looked up from germline, CDR1 is LGHNT and CDR2 is FRNRAP. This CDR3 has 13 residues. V lost 1 base to trimming and J lost 4 bases, with 4 bases between them.

This chain connects TRBV12-5 to TRBJ2-1; 7 nucleotides agree with TRBD2. V shed 4 bases, J shed 7 bases, and the junction held 16 bases outside the gene matches. The germline gives CDR1 LGHNT, CDR2 FRNRAP. This CDR3 spans 17 amino acids. CDR3 residues: CASGSGTVTGGRNEQFF. The CDR3 DNA sequence: TGTGCTAGTGGTTCCGGTACGGTAACGGGGGGAAGAAATGAGCAGTTCTTC. The variable domain in full, with the rest retrieved from reference TRBV12-5 and TRBJ2-1, is DARVTQTPRHKVTEMGQEVTMRCQPILGHNTVFWYRQTMMQGLELLAYFRNRAPLDDSGMPKDRFSAEMPDATLATLKIQPSEPRDSAVYFCASGSGTVTGGRNEQFFGPGTRLTVL.

The chain uses TRBV30 and TRBJ2-7; 7 bases line up with TRBD2. With 0 bases clipped from V and 3 bases from J, the junction kept 5 bases outside the gene matches. The CDR3 runs to 14 residues. Germline loops: CDR1 GTSNPN, CDR2 SVGIG (reference sequence). Here the CDR3 DNA reads TGTGCCTGGAGTGTATCGGGAGGCTACTACGAGCAGTACTTC. Its translation: CAWSVSGGYYEQYF.

DNA of the CDR3: TGTGCCAGCACAACGGGAGAAGGAGATACGCAGTATTTT. As protein: CASTTGEGDTQYF. The rearrangement links TRBV12-3 or TRBV12-4 to TRBJ2-3; possibly TRBD2 for D (6 bases). The CDR3 runs to 13 residues. V was clipped by 7 bases and J by 5 bases, with 13 bases between them.

The chain couples TRBV11-1 to TRBJ2-1; the match to TRBD2 covers 7 bases. CDR1 and CDR2 (germline): SGHAT, FQDESV (reference sequence). The CDR3 totals 16 residues. The J segment lost 1 base and the V segment lost 4 bases, leaving 7 bases of the junction unmatched. The CDR3: CASSSSSGRSYNEQFF. Written as DNA, the CDR3 is TGTGCCAGCAGCTCTTCTAGCGGAAGATCCTACAATGAGCAGTTCTTC.

J is TRBJ1-5 and V is TRBV28, with 10 positions matching TRBD1. The CDR3 totals 19 residues. CDR1 and CDR2 (germline): MDHEN, SYDVKM. The ends lost 3 bases at V and 2 bases at J; junction bases unmatched: 13. CDR3 nucleotides: TGTGCCAGCAGTTTTAAGACAGGGGGCGTCGTTTTGGGCAATCAGCCCCAGCATTTT. Translated, it gives CASSFKTGGVVLGNQPQHF.

This clone was counted a few times. V and J are TRBV12-3 or TRBV12-4 and TRBJ2-2, with unresolved D. Trimming took off 4 bases at V and 6 bases at J, with 9 bases between the two ends. The CDR3 sequence is 13 residues long. This chain's CDR3 is CASSSQVAGELFF. The CDR3 DNA reads TGTGCCAGCAGTTCACAAGTCGCCGGGGAGCTGTTTTTT.

For the CDR3, the DNA is TGTGCCAGCAGCTCCCAGGGTGGCAGCACAGATACGCAGTATTTT. Translated, it gives CASSSQGGSTDTQYF. This chain joins TRBV2 and TRBJ2-3, with D perhaps TRBD1 (5 bases). CDR1 and CDR2 from the germline V gene are SNHLY and FYNNEI. The CDR3 consists of 15 residues. V lost 6 bases and J 0 bases, leaving 13 bases between the germline ends.

The chain combines TRBV19 with TRBJ1-1, with D possibly matching TRBD1 (6 bases). V was trimmed by 1 base and J by 5 bases, leaving 14 bases between them. CDR3 length: 15 residues. The V gene's germline CDR1 is LNHDA and CDR2 SQIVND (reference sequence). The CDR3: CASSIGTDFRTEAFF. CDR3 sequence (DNA): TGTGCCAGTAGTATAGGGACAGACTTTAGGACTGAAGCTTTCTTT.

This clone has just one count. The chain employs TRBV7-3 and TRBJ2-7, with D maybe TRBD1 (5 bases). V lost 2 bases, J lost 3 bases, and 14 bases lay in between. CDR1 and CDR2 (germline): SGHTA, FQGTGA. The CDR3 is 15 residues long. CDR3 sequence: CASSLEQGRNYEQYF. The CDR3 nucleotides are TGTGCCAGCAGCTTAGAGCAGGGAAGGAACTACGAGCAGTACTTC.

The rearrangement uses TRBV7-2 and TRBJ2-1; tentative D call: TRBD1 (6 bases). Trimming took 8 bases from V and 2 from J, leaving 10 bases between them. The CDR3 is 13 amino acids. From germline, CDR1 is SGHTA and CDR2 FQGNSA. CDR3: CASGTGPYNEQFF. The CDR3 DNA reads TGTGCCAGCGGAACAGGGCCCTACAATGAGCAGTTCTTC.

This chain connects TRBV11-2 to TRBJ1-2; TRBD1 agrees at 8 bases. This CDR3 has 16 residues. CDR1 and CDR2 (germline): SGHAT, FQNNGV. V lost 3 bases and J lost 4; bases outside the gene matches: 10. The CDR3 spells CASSFGQAGGGYGYTF. In DNA, the CDR3 is TGTGCCAGCAGCTTTGGACAGGCAGGGGGCGGCTATGGCTACACCTTC.

V usage is TRBV2 and J usage is TRBJ1-1; D gene unclear. Germline CDR1 and CDR2: SNHLY and FYNNEI. The CDR3 extends over 13 amino acids. Trimming stripped 6 bases from V and 3 bases from J, with 11 bases between. Here the CDR3 reads CASRRLGDTEAFF. The DNA for the CDR3 is TGTGCCAGCAGACGACTCGGGGACACTGAAGCTTTCTTT. Combining the CDR3 with reference TRBV2 and TRBJ1-1 gives the whole variable domain EPEVTQTPSHQVTQMGQEVILRCVPISNHLYFYWYRQILGQKVEFLVSFYNNEISEKSEIFDDQFSVERPDGSNFTLKIRSTKLEDSAMYFCASRRLGDTEAFFGQGTRLTVV.

The V call is TRBV30, the J call TRBJ2-5; D perhaps matches TRBD1 (5 bases). The CDR3 is 12 residues long. Trimming pared 4 bases from V and 4 bases from J, leaving 10 bases between. Germline CDR1 and CDR2: GTSNPN and SVGIG (reference sequence). CDR3 DNA: TGTGCCTGGACCCTCACAGGAGAGACCCAGTACTTC. This encodes CAWTLTGETQYF. The variable domain in full, completed from reference TRBV30 and TRBJ2-5, reads SQTIHQWPATLVQPVGSPLSLECTVEGTSNPNLYWYRQAAGRGLQLLFYSVGIGQISSEVPQNLSASRPQDRQFILSSKKLLLSDSGFYLCAWTLTGETQYFGPGTRLLVL.

This clone has just one count. The V and J genes are TRBV9 and TRBJ2-1; no clear D. From germline, CDR1 is SGDLS and CDR2 YYNGEE. Trimming took 2 bases from V and 8 from J, leaving 8 bases between them. CDR3 size: 12 residues. Here the CDR3 DNA reads TGTGCCAGCAGCGTTGGTGGAGATGAGCAGTTCTTC. Its translation: CASSVGGDEQFF.

V is TRBV3-1 (or the pseudogene TRBV3-2) and J is TRBJ2-7, with TRBD2 matching 11 bases. Germline V CDR1 and CDR2: LGHDT, YNNKEL (reference sequence). This CDR3 spans 24 amino acids. J lost 7 bases, V lost 4 bases, and 36 bases had no gene match. The CDR3 DNA reads TGTGCCAGCAGCCCCGGGCCCGGACGGAGGGGTTTTAGCGGGAGGGCCTCATCTGATAAAGAGCAGTACTTC. This sequence encodes CASSPGPGRRGFSGRASSDKEQYF.

The chain carries TRBV24-1 and TRBJ2-3; 10 positions match TRBD2. The CDR3 is 16 amino acids. The junction had 5 bases not matched to a gene; V was cut back by 4 bases and J by 2 bases. The germline V gene has CDR1 KGHDR and CDR2 SFDVKD. CDR3: CATSDRTSGLTDTQYF. DNA of the CDR3: TGTGCCACCAGTGACCGGACTAGCGGACTCACAGATACGCAGTATTTT.

The rearrangement joins TRBV2 to TRBJ1-2, with a weak D call TRBD1 (5 bases). This CDR3 contains 12 residues. Germline CDR1 reads SNHLY; CDR2 reads FYNNEI. Trimming removed 11 bases at V and 8 bases at J, with 18 bases between. This chain's CDR3 is CASSTDILGYTF. The CDR3, as DNA: TGTGCCTCCTCCACGGACATCCTCGGCTACACCTTC.

This chain links TRBV27 with TRBJ1-1; 9 bases are shared with TRBD1. Looked up from germline, CDR1 is MNHEY and CDR2 is SMNVEV (reference sequence). Trimming at V came to 5 bases and at J to 4 bases, leaving 8 bases not matched to a gene. This CDR3 has 15 amino acids. The CDR3 spells CASSPTGGAGTEAFF. CDR3 coding DNA: TGTGCCAGCAGTCCTACAGGGGGCGCGGGCACTGAAGCTTTCTTT.

This clone appeared a few times. CDR3 loop: CASSLRRVNTEAFF. The DNA for the CDR3 is TGTGCCAGCAGTTTACGGCGGGTGAACACTGAAGCTTTCTTT. The V call is TRBV27, the J call TRBJ1-1; D is unresolved. The CDR3 totals 14 residues. V was shortened by 2 bases and J by 0 bases, with 7 bases between the two germline ends. The germline V gene has CDR1 MNHEY and CDR2 SMNVEV (reference sequence).

The gene calls are TRBV5-5 and TRBJ1-1; TRBD1 aligns across 11 bases. Trimming removed 3 bases from V and 8 bases from J; junction bases left unmatched: 12. From germline, CDR1 is SGHKS and CDR2 YYEKEE (reference sequence). The CDR3 has 16 residues. CDR3 DNA sequence: TGTGCCAGCAGCTCACATCCGGGACAGGGGGGACCGGAAGCTTTCTTT. Translation gives CASSSHPGQGGPEAFF.

The chain combines TRBV11-2 with TRBJ2-1; 8 bases map to TRBD1. The CDR3 is 14 amino acids. Unmatched junction bases numbered 10, after V lost 8 bases and J lost 7 bases. Germline V CDR1 and CDR2: SGHAT, FQNNGV. CDR3 in amino acids: CASRPGQVINEQFF. The CDR3 DNA sequence: TGTGCCAGCCGCCCGGGACAGGTAATTAATGAGCAGTTCTTC.

CDR3 region: CASSEWTSGNNEQFF. The DNA of the CDR3 is TGTGCCAGCAGTGAATGGACTAGCGGTAACAATGAGCAGTTCTTC. The chain uses TRBV6-1 and TRBJ2-1; TRBD2 matches 10 bases. The J segment lost 5 bases and the V segment lost 2 bases, leaving 3 bases of the junction unmatched. Germline loops: CDR1 MNHNS, CDR2 SASEGT. This CDR3 is 15 amino acids long.

V and J are TRBV6-5 and TRBJ2-2, with 10 bases aligning to TRBD2. This CDR3 comprises 15 residues. CDR1 is MNHEY, CDR2 SVGAGI, per germline. V dropped 7 bases and J dropped 6; count of bases not matched to a gene: 8. CDR3 region: CASKAGLAGAGELFF. DNA for the CDR3: TGTGCCAGCAAGGCCGGGCTAGCGGGAGCCGGGGAGCTGTTTTTT.

The gene calls are TRBV10-3 and TRBJ2-1; TRBD2 agrees at 10 bases. This CDR3 is 15 amino acids long. With 5 bases clipped from V and 4 bases from J, the junction kept 5 bases outside the gene matches. Germline V CDR1 and CDR2: ENHRY, SYGVKD. This CDR3 is CAISSGTSEYNEQFF. In DNA, the CDR3 is TGTGCCATCAGTTCCGGGACTAGCGAATACAATGAGCAGTTCTTC.

This sequence joins TRBV6-5 and TRBJ2-2; maybe TRBD1 (6 bases). V gave up 7 bases and J gave up 4 bases, with 10 bases separating them. Germline assignment: CDR1 MNHEY and CDR2 SVGAGI. This CDR3 has 13 amino acids. The CDR3 is CASKQGLTGELFF. The CDR3 DNA is TGTGCCAGCAAACAGGGCCTCACCGGGGAGCTGTTTTTT.

This chain connects TRBV9 to TRBJ2-7; 14 bases are shared with TRBD2. Germline-derived CDR1 and CDR2 are SGDLS and YYNGEE. Trimming took 4 bases from V and 4 from J; bases not matched to a gene: 7. The CDR3 is 16 amino acids. The CDR3 bases are TGTGCCAGCAGCCCGAAGGGACTAGCGGGAGCTTACGAGCAGTACTTC. It is translated as CASSPKGLAGAYEQYF.

The V gene is TRBV12-3 or TRBV12-4, the J gene TRBJ1-5; D remains ambiguous. Trimming took off 4 bases at V and 11 bases at J, with 15 bases between the two ends. This CDR3 is 13 amino acids long. CDR3 amino acids: CASSSRSVLSQHF. The CDR3 DNA reads TGTGCCAGCAGTTCACGGTCCGTCTTATCCCAGCATTTT.

J is TRBJ1-2 and V is TRBV6-6, with D possibly being TRBD1 (5 bases). Germline CDR1 MNHNY, CDR2 SVGAGI (reference sequence). Trimming removed 0 bases at V and 4 bases at J, with 15 bases between. CDR3 length: 16 amino acids. The CDR3, as DNA: TGTGCCAGCAGTTACTCCCCGGGGGGAGGGAGCTATGGCTACACCTTC. Translating gives CASSYSPGGGSYGYTF.

This sequence joins TRBV19 and TRBJ2-4, with a weak D call TRBD2 (6 bases). This CDR3 has 16 residues. Germline V gives CDR1 LNHDA, CDR2 SQIVND (reference sequence). With 4 bases removed from V and 0 bases from J, the gap between germline ends came to 13 bases. The CDR3 loop reads CASSTGTALAKNIQYF. The CDR3 nucleotides are TGTGCCAGTAGTACCGGGACTGCACTAGCCAAAAACATTCAGTACTTC.